The 29 T cell receptor beta chains in this list originate from one sample, sequenced in a study of CD8 T cells in Susac syndrome. Random hexamers were used to reverse transcribe the RNA input (about 0.5 to 1 ug). TCRdb called the immunoSEQ multiplex PCR reads again in MiXCR, with one record for every CDR3 protein. Of approximately 110,000 distinct CDR3 sequences in the sample, 80% to 95% were seen once. Sequencing was carried out using CD8+ T cells from PBMCs. Receptors were obtained from a human donor with multiple sclerosis.

The rearrangement uses TRBV20-1 and TRBJ2-5, with TRBD2 matching over 9 bases. The trim removed 6 bases at V and 7 bases at J, leaving 15 bases unmatched. CDR3 length: 15 residues. The germline V gene encodes CDR1 DFQATT and CDR2 SNEGSKA (reference sequence). CDR3 in DNA: TGCAGTGCCAACTTGGGCGGGAGGGCCGGTGGGACCCAGTACTTC. Its protein is CSANLGGRAGGTQYF.

The gene calls are TRBV9 and TRBJ2-5; D may be TRBD2 (6 bases). The CDR3 sequence is 13 residues long. Per the germline V gene, CDR1 is SGDLS and CDR2 is YYNGEE. V lost 3 bases, J lost 5 bases, and 11 bases lay in between. CDR3 coding DNA: TGTGCCAGCAGCGCGGGGACTTCTGAGACCCAGTACTTC. Residues: CASSAGTSETQYF. Supplemented by reference TRBV9 and TRBJ2-5, the full variable domain reads DSGVTQTPKHLITATGQRVTLRCSPRSGDLSVYWYQQSLDQGLQFLIQYYNGEERAKGNILERFSAQQFPDLHSELNLSSLELGDSALYFCASSAGTSETQYFGPGTRLLVL.

J is TRBJ2-3 and V is TRBV9; the D call may be TRBD1 or TRBD2 (6 bases each). The V gene's germline CDR1 is SGDLS and CDR2 YYNGEE. The germline V and J ends were trimmed by 3 bases and 3 bases, with 14 bases remaining between them. The CDR3 sequence is 15 residues long. The chain's CDR3 is CASSEGGSGTDTQYF. The CDR3 nucleotides are TGTGCCAGCAGCGAGGGGGGAAGTGGGACAGATACGCAGTATTTT.

This clonotype has more than one count but fewer than ten. The rearrangement uses TRBV20-1 and TRBJ2-3; D uncertain. Germline-derived CDR1 and CDR2 are DFQATT and SNEGSKA (reference sequence). V was pared by 0 bases and J by 5 bases, with 9 bases between. The CDR3 contains 13 residues. The CDR3 DNA reads TGCAGTGCTAGAGATCGACGACAAGATACGCAGTATTTT. Translation: CSARDRRQDTQYF.

J is TRBJ2-3 and V is TRBV2; D possibly uses TRBD1 or TRBD2 (6 bases each). V was clipped by 1 base and J by 1 base, with 9 bases between them. In germline, CDR1 is SNHLY, CDR2 FYNNEI. This CDR3 comprises 15 residues. CDR3 amino acids: CASSEGGAGTDTQYF. The CDR3 region has the DNA TGTGCCAGCAGTGAAGGGGGGGCCGGCACAGATACGCAGTATTTT.

This clonotype was seen just once. V and J are TRBV13 and TRBJ2-3; D is undetermined. The length of the CDR3 is 14 residues. Germline CDR1 is PRHDT and CDR2 is FYEKMQ (reference sequence). With 2 bases removed from V and 1 base from J, the gap between germline ends came to 7 bases. CDR3 region: CASSLYSGTDTQYF. In DNA form, the CDR3 reads TGTGCCAGCAGCTTATACAGCGGCACAGATACGCAGTATTTT.

The gene calls are TRBV12-3 or TRBV12-4 and TRBJ1-5, with D tentatively TRBD1 (6 bases). CDR3 length equals 14 residues. Trimming removed 8 bases from V and 1 base from J, with 12 bases in between. CDR3 sequence (DNA): TGTGCCAGCGACTCAGGGGTCAGCAATCAGCCCCAGCATTTT. Its translation: CASDSGVSNQPQHF.

CDR3: CASSQAGRSYGYTF. The CDR3 DNA is TGTGCCAGCAGCCAAGCAGGGCGCTCCTATGGCTACACCTTC. This rearrangement joins TRBV14 to TRBJ1-2; D might be TRBD1 (5 bases). Trimming left V 1 base short and J 4 bases short, with 10 bases between. CDR3 length: 14 amino acids. The germline V gene has CDR1 SGHDN and CDR2 FVKESK.

V is TRBV19 and J is TRBJ1-1, with D unresolved. V lost 3 bases and J lost 0, with 5 bases in between. The length of the CDR3 is 13 residues. Per germline, CDR1 LNHDA and CDR2 SQIVND (reference sequence). The DNA of the CDR3 is TGTGCCAGTAGTATTGGGGTGAACACTGAAGCTTTCTTT. This sequence encodes CASSIGVNTEAFF.

The chain couples TRBV27 to TRBJ2-5; 9 bases align to TRBD1. The junction had 7 bases not matched to a gene; V was cut back by 1 base and J by 4 bases. Germline V gene sequence: CDR1 MNHEY, CDR2 SMNVEV (reference sequence). This CDR3 has 16 residues. The CDR3 DNA reads as TGTGCCAGCAGTTTATGGGGACAGGGACCCTCAGAGACCCAGTACTTC. It is translated as CASSLWGQGPSETQYF.

This clonotype was recorded once. The V gene is TRBV9, the J gene TRBJ2-7; possibly TRBD2 for D (5 bases). The germline V gene encodes CDR1 SGDLS and CDR2 YYNGEE. CDR3 length: 9 residues. Trimming cost V 5 bases and J 11 bases, with 8 bases left between them. DNA for the CDR3: TGTGCCAGCAGGGGGAGAAAGTACGTC. Its protein product is CASRGRKYV.

The chain has TRBV7-9 and TRBJ1-6, with TRBD1 matching 12 bases. The V gene's germline CDR1 is SEHNR and CDR2 FQNEAQ (reference sequence). This CDR3 spans 17 amino acids. The V segment lost 5 bases and the J segment 2 bases; nucleotides outside the gene matches: 4. The CDR3, as DNA: TGTGCCAGCAGCACGGGACAGGGGGCCCCCTATAATTCACCCCTCCACTTT. Amino acids: CASSTGQGAPYNSPLHF. The full variable domain, in which reference TRBV7-9 and TRBJ1-6 provide the parts outside the CDR3, is DTGVSQNPRHKITKRGQNVTFRCDPISEHNRLYWYRQTLGQGPEFLTYFQNEAQLEKSRLLSDRFSAERPKGSFSTLEIQRTEQGDSAMYLCASSTGQGAPYNSPLHFGNGTRLTVT.

V gene TRBV4-1 combines with J gene TRBJ2-3, with D hard to call. The CDR3 runs 14 residues. Germline CDR1 reads MGHRA; CDR2 reads YSYEKL. Trimming removed 0 bases from V and 3 bases from J, with 7 bases in between. CDR3: CASSQDMGTDTQYF. The CDR3 region has the DNA TGCGCCAGCAGCCAAGACATGGGTACAGATACGCAGTATTTT.

The gene calls are TRBV6-4 and TRBJ2-1; D uncertain. The CDR3 covers 13 residues. CDR1 is MRHNA, CDR2 SNTAGT, per germline. V was pared by 3 bases and J by 4 bases, with 7 bases between. The CDR3 is CASSERSYNEQFF. For the CDR3, the DNA is TGTGCCAGCAGTGAGAGAAGTTACAATGAGCAGTTCTTC.

This chain connects TRBV19 to TRBJ2-3; the match to TRBD2 covers 8 bases. CDR1 LNHDA and CDR2 SQIVND come from the germline V gene (reference sequence). The CDR3 extends over 14 amino acids. The V segment lost 7 bases and the J segment 3 bases; nucleotides outside the gene matches: 6. The CDR3 DNA reads as TGTGCCAGTACAGCGGGAGTTATAACAGATACGCAGTATTTT. Protein product: CASTAGVITDTQYF.

CDR3 sequence reads: CASRYQETQYF. CDR3 DNA: TGTGCCAGCAGGTACCAAGAGACCCAGTACTTC. V is TRBV2 and J is TRBJ2-5; D is ambiguous. There are 11 residues in the CDR3. Germline CDR1 is SNHLY and CDR2 is FYNNEI. Trimming took 6 bases from V and 0 from J, leaving 2 bases between them. The full variable domain, rest sourced from reference TRBV2 and TRBJ2-5, is EPEVTQTPSHQVTQMGQEVILRCVPISNHLYFYWYRQILGQKVEFLVSFYNNEISEKSEIFDDQFSVERPDGSNFTLKIRSTKLEDSAMYFCASRYQETQYFGPGTRLLVL.

A few counts support this clonotype. The chain combines TRBV13 with TRBJ2-1; weak D call: TRBD1 (6 bases). The CDR3 has 15 amino acids. V was shortened by 0 bases and J by 3 bases, with 9 bases between the two germline ends. The germline gives CDR1 PRHDT, CDR2 FYEKMQ (reference sequence). The CDR3 nucleotides read TGTGCCAGCAGCTTAGGCCTAGGGGGCTACAATGAGCAGTTCTTC. It yields the protein CASSLGLGGYNEQFF.

The CDR3 spells CASSYLDRSYEQYF. As DNA, the CDR3 is TGTGCCAGCAGTTATTTAGACAGATCCTACGAGCAGTACTTC. This chain connects TRBV6-5 to TRBJ2-7; tentatively, D is TRBD1 (5 bases). Germline assignment: CDR1 MNHEY and CDR2 SVGAGI. CDR3 length: 14 amino acids. V was clipped by 3 bases and J by 1 base, with 10 bases between them.

The rearrangement joins TRBV5-1 to TRBJ2-7; 9 nucleotides align to TRBD1. The CDR3 runs to 15 residues. Germline V lookup: CDR1 SGHRS, CDR2 YFSETQ. V shed 3 bases and J 2 bases; nucleotides not matched to a gene: 6. The CDR3 nucleotides are TGCGCCAGCAGCTCCCGACAGGGGGTACCCTACGAGCAGTACTTC. This codes for CASSSRQGVPYEQYF.

The CDR3, as DNA: TGTGCCAGCAGTGGGGCGGGGAGGGCTGAAGCTTTCTTT. This gives the protein CASSGAGRAEAFF. V usage is TRBV2 and J usage is TRBJ1-1, with D unclear. This CDR3 comprises 13 residues. Germline assignment: CDR1 SNHLY and CDR2 FYNNEI. The V and J ends lost 4 bases and 6 bases respectively, with 12 bases between them.

The chain recombines TRBV12-3 or TRBV12-4 with TRBJ1-5, with D uncertain. Trimming pared 3 bases from V and 0 bases from J, leaving 12 bases between. CDR3 length: 16 amino acids. Here the CDR3 reads CASSFGGVHSNQPQHF. As DNA, the CDR3 is TGTGCCAGCAGTTTCGGAGGAGTTCATAGCAATCAGCCCCAGCATTTT.

The chain carries TRBV4-2 and TRBJ2-1, with 8 positions matching TRBD2. V trimming: 1 base; J trimming: 5 bases; junction bases outside the gene matches: 10. CDR1 and CDR2 (germline): LGHNA, YNFKEQ. This CDR3 is 17 amino acids long. The CDR3 region is CASSQALEREINNEQFF. CDR3 nucleotides: TGTGCCAGCAGCCAAGCTTTGGAGCGGGAGATCAACAATGAGCAGTTCTTC.

This sequence joins TRBV14 and TRBJ2-7, with D unresolved. Trimming left V 0 bases short and J 3 bases short, with 12 bases between. Germline V CDR1 and CDR2: SGHDN, FVKESK. The CDR3 totals 15 residues. The CDR3 is CASSQDLQCIYEQYV. The CDR3 DNA is TGTGCCAGCAGCCAAGATCTACAGTGCATCTACGAGCAGTACGTC.

The V gene is TRBV5-6, the J gene TRBJ2-7; 7 bases are shared with TRBD1. The V gene's germline CDR1 is SGHDT and CDR2 YYEEEE. The CDR3 totals 15 residues. V lost 0 bases, J lost 4 bases, and 7 bases stayed unmatched. The CDR3 reads CASSLVVGTVYEQYF. The CDR3 nucleotides are TGTGCCAGCAGCTTGGTAGTCGGGACAGTTTACGAGCAGTACTTC.

This clonotype was observed once. The rearrangement joins TRBV2 to TRBJ1-5; TRBD1 matches 7 bases. This CDR3 region has 16 residues. Unmatched junction bases numbered 12, after V lost 6 bases and J lost 4 bases. From germline, CDR1 is SNHLY and CDR2 FYNNEI. CDR3 sequence (DNA): TGTGCCAGCAGCCTAACAGGGGCCTTAGGAAATCAGCCCCAGCATTTT. Its protein is CASSLTGALGNQPQHF. Based on the CDR3 plus reference TRBV2 and TRBJ1-5, the full variable domain is EPEVTQTPSHQVTQMGQEVILRCVPISNHLYFYWYRQILGQKVEFLVSFYNNEISEKSEIFDDQFSVERPDGSNFTLKIRSTKLEDSAMYFCASSLTGALGNQPQHFGDGTRLSIL.

The genes are TRBV3-1 and TRBJ2-5; the match to TRBD2 covers 10 bases. The CDR3 spans 18 residues. Per the germline V gene, CDR1 is LGHDT and CDR2 is YNNKEL (reference sequence). V dropped 0 bases and J dropped 4; count of bases not matched to a gene: 11. DNA of the CDR3: TGTGCCAGCAGCCAAGACCCCCAAAGCGGGGGGGCCGGAGAGACCCAGTACTTC. Amino acid sequence: CASSQDPQSGGAGETQYF.

The chain carries TRBV9 and TRBJ2-3; 14 nucleotides align to TRBD2. Germline V lookup: CDR1 SGDLS, CDR2 YYNGEE. The V segment lost 0 bases and the J segment 0 bases; nucleotides outside the gene matches: 6. This CDR3 contains 19 residues. CDR3 in amino acids: CASSVDRTSGGPSTDTQYF. In DNA, the CDR3 is TGTGCCAGCAGCGTAGATAGGACTAGCGGGGGGCCCAGCACAGATACGCAGTATTTT. Full variable domain (remainder filled in from reference TRBV9 and TRBJ2-3): DSGVTQTPKHLITATGQRVTLRCSPRSGDLSVYWYQQSLDQGLQFLIQYYNGEERAKGNILERFSAQQFPDLHSELNLSSLELGDSALYFCASSVDRTSGGPSTDTQYFGPGTRLTVL.

This chain connects TRBV12-5 to TRBJ1-1; the D is unclear. This CDR3 region has 12 residues. CDR1 and CDR2 from the germline V gene are LGHNT and FRNRAP. V was cut by 2 bases and J by 8 bases, with 9 bases left in between. CDR3 sequence: CASGLPTQEAFF. CDR3 DNA sequence: TGTGCTAGTGGTTTGCCTACCCAAGAAGCTTTCTTT.

This chain links TRBV4-1 with TRBJ2-3, with D possibly TRBD1 on 7 matching bases. V gave up 0 bases and J gave up 1 base, with 14 bases separating them. Looked up from germline, CDR1 is MGHRA and CDR2 is YSYEKL. The CDR3 has 17 residues. The CDR3 loop reads CASSQEGGTERTDTQYF. CDR3 in DNA: TGCGCCAGCAGCCAAGAGGGCGGGACAGAACGCACAGATACGCAGTATTTT.